The sample holds a few counts of the clone carrying this TCR beta chain. Its antigen is undetermined. Collected material from alopecia areata patients comprised lesional scalp punch biopsies and peripheral blood. V lost 0 bases and J 2 bases, leaving 8 bases between the germline ends. Germline CDR1 is MGHRA and CDR2 is YSYEKL. The CDR3 covers 15 residues. Sequencing templates came from extracted RNA that was reverse transcribed into cDNA. Assay used: immunoSEQ multiplex PCR; TCRdb lists only in-frame clones, some missing. The table records some 25,000 clones, 40% to 65% of them present only once. The sample belongs to a study of CD8+ T cells in alopecia areata. The study's findings and limits: Elevated clonality characterized lesional scalp relative to normal scalp, particularly in alopecia totalis/universalis.

The sequence derives from a human donor with alopecia areata. The chain carries TRBV4-1 and TRBJ2-1; D might be TRBD2 (6 bases). Sequencing used NKG2D-high CD8+ T cells sorted from blood. Here the CDR3 DNA reads TGCGCCAGCAGCCAAGAAGGCGGGACCTACAATGAGCAGTTCTTC. Its protein is CASSQEGGTYNEQFF.